One sample yielded the 23 T cell receptor beta chains listed below, sequenced in a study of T cell responses to AZD1222 COVID-19 vaccine (dated by TCRdb to 2020 to 2022). The time point label corresponds to: baseline before first vaccination. The library came from the immunoSEQ multiplex PCR assay. In TCRdb, the immuneACCESS table is reduced to in-frame sequences with V and J assigned. These tables do not hold every clone; where another copy was compared, an unresolved V gene accounts for under half, and the others remain unexplained. This sample is represented by about 150,000 clones; about nine tenths of them were singletons. Approximately 1.5% of the sample is taken by the ten largest. This sample comprised peripheral blood, obtained on day 0 of AZD1222 vaccination. These receptor sequences come from an adult in good health.

The chain employs TRBV19 and TRBJ1-5; TRBD1 might be the D (5 bases). The germline V gene encodes CDR1 LNHDA and CDR2 SQIVND (reference sequence). V lost 9 bases, J lost 3 bases, and 12 bases lay in between. The CDR3 has 13 amino acids. CDR3 coding DNA: TGTGCCAGCCGGGACCGGAACAATCAGCCCCAGCATTTT. Translating it yields CASRDRNNQPQHF.

The V call is TRBV24-1, the J call TRBJ1-5, with 7 nucleotides matching TRBD1. Germline CDR1 and CDR2: KGHDR and SFDVKD. This CDR3 contains 16 residues. After removal of 4 bases from V and 5 bases from J, the junction contained 10 bases not matched to a gene. As DNA, the CDR3 is TGTGCCACCAGTGACCCCGGGCAGGGGGGCGATCAGCCCCAGCATTTT. It is translated as CATSDPGQGGDQPQHF.

V gene TRBV11-2 combines with J gene TRBJ1-1, with unresolved D. The CDR3 is made up of 12 amino acids. The germline V gene encodes CDR1 SGHAT and CDR2 FQNNGV. Trimming shortened V by 1 base and J by 7 bases, and 7 bases separated the two germline ends. CDR3 coding DNA: TGTGCCAGCAGCTTAGTGGGCCGTGAAGCTTTCTTT. Encoded protein: CASSLVGREAFF.

The chain combines TRBV12-3 or TRBV12-4 with TRBJ1-3, with 7 bases aligning to TRBD1. This CDR3 spans 13 amino acids. V lost 3 bases and J lost 11; bases outside the gene matches: 7. Here the CDR3 reads CASSLTGQNSIYF. CDR3 DNA: TGTGCCAGCAGTTTGACAGGGCAGAATTCCATATATTTT.

The chain is built from TRBV14 and TRBJ1-2; possible D gene TRBD1, 5 bases. Germline V gene sequence: CDR1 SGHDN, CDR2 FVKESK. The length of the CDR3 is 13 residues. V dropped 1 base and J dropped 12 bases, with 15 bases sitting between them. The CDR3 DNA follows: TGTGCCAGCAGCCAAGGACCGGGAGGGGTTAACACCTTC. The encoded protein is CASSQGPGGVNTF.

The chain couples TRBV29-1 to TRBJ2-1; the D gene could be TRBD1 or TRBD2 (5 bases each). Per the germline V gene, CDR1 is SQVTM and CDR2 is ANQGSEA. The V gene lost 0 bases and the J gene lost 5 bases, with 8 bases spanning the gap. This CDR3 has 13 amino acids. CDR3 sequence reads: CSVEDRGHNEQFF. CDR3 sequence (DNA): TGCAGCGTTGAAGATCGGGGCCACAATGAGCAGTTCTTC.

The V and J genes are TRBV28 and TRBJ1-2; possible D gene TRBD1, 5 bases. V was shortened by 7 bases and J by 4 bases, with 13 bases between the two germline ends. The CDR3 length is 13 residues. Germline CDR1 is MDHEN and CDR2 is SYDVKM. CDR3 nucleotides: TGTGCCAGCACGACCGCGGGGGGCTATGGCTACACCTTC. Translation: CASTTAGGYGYTF.

There are a few counts of this clone. V is TRBV5-5 and J is TRBJ1-2; TRBD1 might be the D (5 bases). The V gene's germline CDR1 is SGHKS and CDR2 YYEKEE (reference sequence). CDR3 size: 15 residues. V gave up 0 bases and J gave up 4 bases, with 13 bases separating them. Here the CDR3 reads CASSLEYPGVYGYTF. The CDR3 bases are TGTGCCAGCAGCTTGGAGTACCCGGGGGTCTATGGCTACACCTTC.

This chain connects TRBV7-6 to TRBJ2-7; a weak D match, TRBD2 (7 bases). CDR1 SGHVS and CDR2 FNYEAQ come from the germline V gene. The CDR3 covers 18 residues. Trimming stripped 4 bases from V and 0 bases from J, with 22 bases between. CDR3 sequence (DNA): TGTGCCAGCAGCTCCCGACTGGGCGGGGGCGCCAGCTCCTACGAGCAGTACTTC. Translated, it gives CASSSRLGGGASSYEQYF.

This chain uses TRBV5-4 with TRBJ1-4; D gene unclear. Germline lookup yields CDR1 SGHNT and CDR2 YYREEE (reference sequence). V lost 1 base and J 14 bases, leaving 12 bases between the germline ends. This CDR3 has 12 residues. CDR3 sequence: CASSLSKSGLFF. CDR3 nucleotides: TGTGCCAGCAGCTTGAGTAAGTCCGGGCTGTTTTTT. Supplemented by reference TRBV5-4 and TRBJ1-4, the full variable domain reads ETGVTQSPTHLIKTRGQQVTLRCSSQSGHNTVSWYQQALGQGPQFIFQYYREEENGRGNFPPRFSGLQFPNYSSELNVNALELDDSALYLCASSLSKSGLFFGSGTQLSVL.

The V call is TRBV3-1 (or the pseudogene TRBV3-2), the J call TRBJ2-3; D is undetermined. There are 15 residues in the CDR3. From germline, CDR1 is LGHDT and CDR2 YNNKEL (reference sequence). The V end was cut by 0 bases, the J end by 0 bases, with 7 bases between. CDR3 coding DNA: TGTGCCAGCAGCCAAGACCTAGGGAGCACAGATACGCAGTATTTT. Translating gives CASSQDLGSTDTQYF.

The genes are TRBV28 and TRBJ1-4; no firm D call. Germline CDR1 and CDR2: MDHEN and SYDVKM. The V end lost 3 bases, the J end lost 7 bases, and 3 bases lay between the germline ends. The CDR3 loop spans 11 amino acids. CDR3 nucleotide sequence: TGTGCCAGCAGTTTGGGTGAAAAACTGTTTTTT. As protein: CASSLGEKLFF.

The rearrangement joins TRBV28 to TRBJ2-7, with D tentatively TRBD2 (5 bases). This CDR3 is built from 16 residues. The ends were cut back, 6 bases at V and 0 bases at J, with 18 bases in the middle. The germline V gene has CDR1 MDHEN and CDR2 SYDVKM. CDR3 nucleotides: TGTGCCAGCAGCTACCGTATCGGGGTTAACTCCTACGAGCAGTACTTC. It codes for CASSYRIGVNSYEQYF.

The chain links TRBV6-5 to TRBJ1-5, with D possibly matching TRBD1 (5 bases). The CDR3 contains 14 residues. The germline V gene encodes CDR1 MNHEY and CDR2 SVGAGI. Deletions cut 6 bases from V and 3 bases from J, with 12 bases between. The CDR3 DNA sequence: TGTGCCAGCAGGGGCGGGGGGTTCAATCAGCCCCAGCATTTT. Translated, it gives CASRGGGFNQPQHF.

The chain combines TRBV9 with TRBJ1-3; no reliable D call. Germline loops: CDR1 SGDLS, CDR2 YYNGEE. With 4 bases removed from V and 4 bases from J, the gap between germline ends came to 15 bases. This CDR3 is built from 15 residues. The CDR3 DNA follows: TGTGCCAGCAGCCTTAACTACGGAGCGGGAAACACCATATATTTT. This codes for CASSLNYGAGNTIYF.

This rearrangement joins TRBV19 to TRBJ1-5, with TRBD1 as a possible D gene (6 bases). V lost 3 bases and J lost 9, with 15 bases in between. CDR1 and CDR2 from the germline V gene are LNHDA and SQIVND (reference sequence). This CDR3 has 14 amino acids. CDR3 amino acids: CASSMGAVSGPQHF. Here the CDR3 DNA reads TGTGCCAGTAGTATGGGGGCCGTGTCGGGGCCCCAGCATTTT.

CDR3 in DNA: TGTGCCAGTACCCCAAGAGCTCTCAATTCACCCCTCCACTTT. This gives the protein CASTPRALNSPLHF. This chain uses TRBV19 with TRBJ1-6; D unresolved. The V end was cut by 7 bases, the J end by 7 bases, with 14 bases between. Looked up from germline, CDR1 is LNHDA and CDR2 is SQIVND (reference sequence). The CDR3 is 14 residues long.

This chain uses TRBV28 with TRBJ1-1, with D possibly being TRBD1 (6 bases). Germline CDR1 and CDR2: MDHEN and SYDVKM. The CDR3 covers 15 residues. V gave up 3 bases and J gave up 5 bases, with 16 bases separating them. The CDR3 loop is CASSFGGRGGTEAFF. The CDR3 DNA follows: TGTGCCAGCAGTTTTGGGGGGCGAGGTGGAACTGAAGCTTTCTTT.

CDR3 DNA: TGTGCCAGCAGCAACCAGGGGTTGGCTGAAGCTTTCTTT. Its protein is CASSNQGLAEAFF. The J gene is TRBJ1-1, the V gene TRBV5-4, with D possibly matching TRBD1 (6 bases). Germline assignment: CDR1 SGHNT and CDR2 YYREEE (reference sequence). The V and J ends lost 4 bases and 6 bases respectively, with 13 bases between them. The CDR3 totals 13 residues.

The chain couples TRBV2 to TRBJ1-2; 10 nucleotides align to TRBD1. Germline V lookup: CDR1 SNHLY, CDR2 FYNNEI. There are 16 residues in the CDR3. V was pared by 6 bases and J by 0 bases, with 7 bases of the junction left unmatched. DNA of the CDR3: TGTGCCAGCAGGATGACAGGGGGCAGAGCTAACTATGGCTACACCTTC. It is translated as CASRMTGGRANYGYTF. The variable domain in full, with the rest retrieved from reference TRBV2 and TRBJ1-2, is EPEVTQTPSHQVTQMGQEVILRCVPISNHLYFYWYRQILGQKVEFLVSFYNNEISEKSEIFDDQFSVERPDGSNFTLKIRSTKLEDSAMYFCASRMTGGRANYGYTFGSGTRLTVV.

This clone was seen a few times. The chain joins TRBV11-2 to TRBJ1-5; D uncertain. CDR3 length: 13 residues. CDR1 SGHAT and CDR2 FQNNGV come from the germline V gene. Trimming cost V 1 base and J 4 bases, with 5 bases left between them. CDR3 nucleotide sequence: TGTGCCAGCAGCTTAGCCCCGAATCAGCCCCAGCATTTT. As protein: CASSLAPNQPQHF.

The genes are TRBV3-1 (or the pseudogene TRBV3-2) and TRBJ1-2, with D possibly being TRBD1 (5 bases). V was clipped by 1 base and J by 8 bases, with 11 bases between them. The CDR3 runs 13 residues. Germline lookup yields CDR1 LGHDT and CDR2 YNNKEL (reference sequence). Here the CDR3 reads CASSQVWGVGYTF. CDR3 DNA: TGTGCCAGCAGCCAAGTATGGGGGGTCGGCTACACCTTC.

The chain couples TRBV11-3 to TRBJ2-7; possible D gene TRBD2, 6 bases. Germline V gene data show CDR1 as SGHNT and CDR2 as YENEEA. The CDR3 contains 14 residues. The V end lost 5 bases, the J end lost 1 base, and 12 bases lay between the germline ends. CDR3 amino acids: CASSLLEGSYEQYF. The CDR3 DNA reads as TGTGCCAGCAGCCTCTTGGAGGGGTCCTACGAGCAGTACTTC.